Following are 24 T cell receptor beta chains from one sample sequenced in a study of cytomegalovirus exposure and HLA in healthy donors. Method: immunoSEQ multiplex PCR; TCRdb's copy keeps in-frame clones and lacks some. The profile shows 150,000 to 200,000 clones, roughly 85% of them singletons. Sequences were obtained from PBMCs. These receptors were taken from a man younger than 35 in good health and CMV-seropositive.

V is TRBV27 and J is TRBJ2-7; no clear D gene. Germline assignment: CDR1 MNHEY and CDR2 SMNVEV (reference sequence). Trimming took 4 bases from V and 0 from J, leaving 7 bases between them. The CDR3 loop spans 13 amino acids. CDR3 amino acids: CASSSLSSYEQYF. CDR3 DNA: TGTGCCAGCAGTTCCCTGAGCTCCTACGAGCAGTACTTC.

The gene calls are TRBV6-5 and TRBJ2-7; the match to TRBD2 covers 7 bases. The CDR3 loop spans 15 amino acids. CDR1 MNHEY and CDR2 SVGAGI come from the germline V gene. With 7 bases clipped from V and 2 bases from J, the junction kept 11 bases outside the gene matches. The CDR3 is CASIAGAGATYEQYF. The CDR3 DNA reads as TGTGCCAGCATTGCCGGGGCGGGAGCGACCTACGAGCAGTACTTC.

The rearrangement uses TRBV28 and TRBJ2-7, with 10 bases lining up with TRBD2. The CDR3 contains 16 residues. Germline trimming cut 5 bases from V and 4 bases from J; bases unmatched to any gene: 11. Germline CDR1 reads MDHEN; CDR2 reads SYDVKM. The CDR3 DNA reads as TGTGCCAGCAGTCCCACCCTAGCGGGAGAGGGATACGAGCAGTACTTC. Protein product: CASSPTLAGEGYEQYF.

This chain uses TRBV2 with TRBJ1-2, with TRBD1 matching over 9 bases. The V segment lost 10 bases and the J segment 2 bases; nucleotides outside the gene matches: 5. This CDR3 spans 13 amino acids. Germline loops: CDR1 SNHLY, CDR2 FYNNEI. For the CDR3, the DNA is TGTGCCACCTCCACAGGGGGCAACTATGGCTACACCTTC. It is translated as CATSTGGNYGYTF.

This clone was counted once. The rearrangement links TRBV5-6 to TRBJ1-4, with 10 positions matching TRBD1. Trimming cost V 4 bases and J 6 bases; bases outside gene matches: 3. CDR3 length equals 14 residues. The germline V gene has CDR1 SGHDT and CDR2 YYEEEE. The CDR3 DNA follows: TGTGCCAGCAGCCTAGGGACAGGGGATGAAAAACTGTTTTTT. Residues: CASSLGTGDEKLFF.

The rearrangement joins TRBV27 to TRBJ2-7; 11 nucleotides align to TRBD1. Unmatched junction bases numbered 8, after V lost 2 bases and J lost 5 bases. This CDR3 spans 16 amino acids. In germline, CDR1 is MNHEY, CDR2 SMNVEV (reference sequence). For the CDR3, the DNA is TGTGCCAGCAGTTTAACCGGGACAGGGGGGTTGCACGAGCAGTACTTC. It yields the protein CASSLTGTGGLHEQYF.

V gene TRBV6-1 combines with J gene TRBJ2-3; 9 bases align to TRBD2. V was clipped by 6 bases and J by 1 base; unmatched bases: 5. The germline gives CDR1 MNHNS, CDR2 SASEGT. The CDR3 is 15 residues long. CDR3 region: CASSLTSGRTDTQYF. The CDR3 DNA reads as TGTGCCAGCAGCCTGACTAGCGGACGCACAGATACGCAGTATTTT.

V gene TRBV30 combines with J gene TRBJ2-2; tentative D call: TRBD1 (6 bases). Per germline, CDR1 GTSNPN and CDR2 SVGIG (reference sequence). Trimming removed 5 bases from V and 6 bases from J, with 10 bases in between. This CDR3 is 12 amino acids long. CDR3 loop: CAWAAGAGELFF. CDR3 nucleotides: TGTGCCTGGGCGGCAGGGGCCGGGGAGCTGTTTTTT. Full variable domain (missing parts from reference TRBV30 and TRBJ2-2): SQTIHQWPATLVQPVGSPLSLECTVEGTSNPNLYWYRQAAGRGLQLLFYSVGIGQISSEVPQNLSASRPQDRQFILSSKKLLLSDSGFYLCAWAAGAGELFFGEGSRLTVL.

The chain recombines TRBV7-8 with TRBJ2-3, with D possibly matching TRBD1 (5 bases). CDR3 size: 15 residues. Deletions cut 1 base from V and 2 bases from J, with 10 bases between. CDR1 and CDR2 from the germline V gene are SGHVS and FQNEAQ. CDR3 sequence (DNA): TGTGCCAGCAGCTTAGGGCAGGGCCTCACAGATACGCAGTATTTT. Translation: CASSLGQGLTDTQYF.

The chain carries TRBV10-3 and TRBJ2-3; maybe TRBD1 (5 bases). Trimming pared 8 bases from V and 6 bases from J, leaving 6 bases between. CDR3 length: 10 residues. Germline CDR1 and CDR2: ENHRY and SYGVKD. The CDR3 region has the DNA TGTGCCATCGGGGCTGATACGCAGTATTTT. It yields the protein CAIGADTQYF.

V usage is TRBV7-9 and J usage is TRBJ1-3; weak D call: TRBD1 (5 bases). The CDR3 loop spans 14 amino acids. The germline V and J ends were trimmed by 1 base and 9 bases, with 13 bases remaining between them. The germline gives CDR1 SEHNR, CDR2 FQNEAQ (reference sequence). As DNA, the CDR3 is TGTGCCAGCAGCTTAGAATCACGGGGGAGCACCATATATTTT. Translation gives CASSLESRGSTIYF. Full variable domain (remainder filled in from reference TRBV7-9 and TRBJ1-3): DTGVSQNPRHKITKRGQNVTFRCDPISEHNRLYWYRQTLGQGPEFLTYFQNEAQLEKSRLLSDRFSAERPKGSFSTLEIQRTEQGDSAMYLCASSLESRGSTIYFGEGSWLTVV.

CDR3 in DNA: TGTGCCCCCTCACAAGGGCAGGGGGATCAGCCCCAGCATTTT. This sequence encodes CAPSQGQGDQPQHF. This chain joins TRBV6-1 and TRBJ1-5, with TRBD1 matching 7 bases. The CDR3 covers 14 residues. V was clipped by 11 bases and J by 5 bases; unmatched bases: 12. Per germline, CDR1 MNHNS and CDR2 SASEGT.

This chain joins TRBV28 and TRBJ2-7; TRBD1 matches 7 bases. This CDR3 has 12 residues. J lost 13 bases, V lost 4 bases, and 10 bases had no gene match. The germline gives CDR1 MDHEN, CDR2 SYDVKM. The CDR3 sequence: CASSSSSGGRYF. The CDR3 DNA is TGTGCCAGCAGTTCCTCCTCAGGGGGAAGATACTTC.

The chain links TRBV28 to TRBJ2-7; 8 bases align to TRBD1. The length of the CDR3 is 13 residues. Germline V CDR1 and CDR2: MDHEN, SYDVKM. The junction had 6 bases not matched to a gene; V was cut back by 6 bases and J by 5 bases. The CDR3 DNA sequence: TGTGCCAGCAGGTCCGGACAGGGAAACGAGCAGTACTTC. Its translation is CASRSGQGNEQYF.

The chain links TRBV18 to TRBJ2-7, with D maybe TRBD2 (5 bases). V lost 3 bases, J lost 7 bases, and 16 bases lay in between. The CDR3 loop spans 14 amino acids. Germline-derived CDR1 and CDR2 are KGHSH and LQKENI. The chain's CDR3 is CASSPQRTAFEQYF. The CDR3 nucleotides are TGTGCCAGCTCACCCCAGCGGACGGCCTTTGAGCAGTACTTC.

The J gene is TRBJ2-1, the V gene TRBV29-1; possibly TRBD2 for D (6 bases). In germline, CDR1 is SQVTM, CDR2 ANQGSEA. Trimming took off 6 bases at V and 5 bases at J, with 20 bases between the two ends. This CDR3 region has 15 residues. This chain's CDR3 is CSVGVRRAIHNEQFF. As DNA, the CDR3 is TGCAGCGTAGGGGTGAGGAGGGCCATCCACAATGAGCAGTTCTTC.

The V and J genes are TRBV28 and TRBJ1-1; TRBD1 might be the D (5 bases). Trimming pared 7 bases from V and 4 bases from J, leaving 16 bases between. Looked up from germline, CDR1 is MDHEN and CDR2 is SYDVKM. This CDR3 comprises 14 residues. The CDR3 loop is CASTSRGVSTEAFF. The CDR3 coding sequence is TGTGCCAGCACCTCTCGGGGGGTAAGCACTGAAGCTTTCTTT.

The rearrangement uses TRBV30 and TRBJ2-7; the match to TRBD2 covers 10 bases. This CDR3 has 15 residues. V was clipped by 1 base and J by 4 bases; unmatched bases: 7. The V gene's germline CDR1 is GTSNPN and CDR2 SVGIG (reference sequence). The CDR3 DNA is TGTGCCTGGAGTGCGAGCGGGGGGGTGTCATACGAGCAGTACTTC. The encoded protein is CAWSASGGVSYEQYF.

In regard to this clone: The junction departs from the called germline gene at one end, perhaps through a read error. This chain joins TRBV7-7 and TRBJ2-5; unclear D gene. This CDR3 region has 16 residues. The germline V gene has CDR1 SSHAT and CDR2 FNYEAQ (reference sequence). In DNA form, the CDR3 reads TGTGCTAGCAGCTTAGGGCTAGACCCGCGGAAAGAGACCCAGTACTTC. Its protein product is CASSLGLDPRKETQYF. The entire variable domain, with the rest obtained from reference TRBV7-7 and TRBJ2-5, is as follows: GAGVSQSPRYKVTKRGQDVTLRCDPISSHATLYWYQQALGQGPEFLTYFNYEAQPDKSGLPSDRFSAERPEGSISTLTIQRTEQRDSAMYRCASSLGLDPRKETQYFGPGTRLLVL.

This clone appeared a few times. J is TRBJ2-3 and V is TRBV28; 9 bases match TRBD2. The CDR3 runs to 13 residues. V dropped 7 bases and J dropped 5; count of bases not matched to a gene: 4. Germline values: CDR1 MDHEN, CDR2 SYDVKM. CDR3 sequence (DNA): TGTGCCAGCACCCTACTAGCGGGAGATACGCAGTATTTT. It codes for CASTLLAGDTQYF.

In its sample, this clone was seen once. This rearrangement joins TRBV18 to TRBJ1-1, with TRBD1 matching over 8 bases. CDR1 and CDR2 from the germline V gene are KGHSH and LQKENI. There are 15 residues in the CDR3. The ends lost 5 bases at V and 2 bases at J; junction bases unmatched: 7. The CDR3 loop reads CASSFGTGGNTEAFF. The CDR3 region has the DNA TGTGCCAGCTCATTCGGGACAGGTGGAAACACTGAAGCTTTCTTT.

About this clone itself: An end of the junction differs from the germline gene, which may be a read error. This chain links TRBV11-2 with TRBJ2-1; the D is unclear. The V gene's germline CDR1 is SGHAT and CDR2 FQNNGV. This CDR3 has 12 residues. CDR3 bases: TGTGCCAGCAGCGCCCGCCGAGCGCACCCGGTCTTC. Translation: CASSARRAHPVF.

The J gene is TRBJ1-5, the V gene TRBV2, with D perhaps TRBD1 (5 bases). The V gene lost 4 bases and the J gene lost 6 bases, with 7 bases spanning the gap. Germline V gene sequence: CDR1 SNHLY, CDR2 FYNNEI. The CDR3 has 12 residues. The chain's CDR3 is CASSVGVQPQHF. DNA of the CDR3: TGTGCCAGCAGTGTAGGGGTTCAGCCCCAGCATTTT.

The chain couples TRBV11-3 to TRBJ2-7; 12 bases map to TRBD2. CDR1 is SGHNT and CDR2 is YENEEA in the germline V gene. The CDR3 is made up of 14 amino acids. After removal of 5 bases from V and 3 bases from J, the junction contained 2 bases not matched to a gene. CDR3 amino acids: CASSVTSGSYEQYF. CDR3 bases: TGTGCCAGCAGCGTGACTAGCGGGAGCTACGAGCAGTACTTC.